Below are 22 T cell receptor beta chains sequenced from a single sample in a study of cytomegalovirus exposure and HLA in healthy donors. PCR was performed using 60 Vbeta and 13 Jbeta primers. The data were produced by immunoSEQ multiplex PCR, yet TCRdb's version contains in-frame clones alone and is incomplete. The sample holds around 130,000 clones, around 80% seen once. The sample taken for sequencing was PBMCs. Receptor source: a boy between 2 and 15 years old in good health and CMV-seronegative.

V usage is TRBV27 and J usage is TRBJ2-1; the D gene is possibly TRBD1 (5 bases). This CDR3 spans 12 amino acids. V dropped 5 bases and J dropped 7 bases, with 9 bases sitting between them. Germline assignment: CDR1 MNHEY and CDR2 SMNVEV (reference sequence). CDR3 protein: CASSGRENEQFF. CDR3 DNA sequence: TGTGCCAGCAGTGGCAGGGAAAATGAGCAGTTCTTC.

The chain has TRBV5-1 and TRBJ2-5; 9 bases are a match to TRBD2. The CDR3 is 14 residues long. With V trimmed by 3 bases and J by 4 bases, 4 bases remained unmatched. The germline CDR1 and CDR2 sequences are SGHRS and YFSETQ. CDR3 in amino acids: CASSSSGIRETQYF. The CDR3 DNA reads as TGCGCCAGCAGCTCTAGCGGGATCCGAGAGACCCAGTACTTC.

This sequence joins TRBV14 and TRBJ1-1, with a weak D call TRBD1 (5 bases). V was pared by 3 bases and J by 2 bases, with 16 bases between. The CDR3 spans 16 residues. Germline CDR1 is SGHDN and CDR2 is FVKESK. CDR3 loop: CASSQRGGEPNTEAFF. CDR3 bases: TGTGCCAGCAGCCAGCGCGGGGGGGAACCTAACACTGAAGCTTTCTTT.

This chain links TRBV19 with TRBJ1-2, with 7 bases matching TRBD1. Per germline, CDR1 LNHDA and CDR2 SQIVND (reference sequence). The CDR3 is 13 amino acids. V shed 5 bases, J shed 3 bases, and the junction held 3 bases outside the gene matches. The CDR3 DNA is TGTGCCAGTAGTTCGACAGGGTACTATGGCTACACCTTC. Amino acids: CASSSTGYYGYTF.

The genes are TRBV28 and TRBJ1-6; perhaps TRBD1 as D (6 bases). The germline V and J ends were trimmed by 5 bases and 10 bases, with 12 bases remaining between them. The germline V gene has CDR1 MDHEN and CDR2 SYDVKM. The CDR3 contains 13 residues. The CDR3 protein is CASSPRGGSPLHF. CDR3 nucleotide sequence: TGTGCCAGCAGTCCCCGAGGGGGATCACCCCTCCACTTT.

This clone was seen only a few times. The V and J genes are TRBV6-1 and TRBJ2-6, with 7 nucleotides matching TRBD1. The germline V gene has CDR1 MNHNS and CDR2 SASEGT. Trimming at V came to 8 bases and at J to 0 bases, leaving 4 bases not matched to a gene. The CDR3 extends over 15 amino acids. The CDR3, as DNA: TGTGCCAGCGGACAGGACAACTCTGGGGCCAACGTCCTGACTTTC. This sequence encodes CASGQDNSGANVLTF.

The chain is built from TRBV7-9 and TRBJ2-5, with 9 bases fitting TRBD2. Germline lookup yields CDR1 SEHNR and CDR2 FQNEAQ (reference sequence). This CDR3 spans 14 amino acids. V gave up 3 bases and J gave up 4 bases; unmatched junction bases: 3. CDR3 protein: CASSLAGGAETQYF. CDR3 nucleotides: TGTGCCAGCAGCTTGGCGGGAGGGGCAGAGACCCAGTACTTC.

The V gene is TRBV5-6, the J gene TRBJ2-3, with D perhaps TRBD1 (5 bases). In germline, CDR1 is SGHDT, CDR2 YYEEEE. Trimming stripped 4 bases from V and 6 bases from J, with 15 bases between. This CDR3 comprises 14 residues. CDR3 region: CASSVRSPGDTQYF. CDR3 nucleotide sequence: TGTGCCAGCAGCGTCAGAAGCCCAGGGGATACGCAGTATTTT.

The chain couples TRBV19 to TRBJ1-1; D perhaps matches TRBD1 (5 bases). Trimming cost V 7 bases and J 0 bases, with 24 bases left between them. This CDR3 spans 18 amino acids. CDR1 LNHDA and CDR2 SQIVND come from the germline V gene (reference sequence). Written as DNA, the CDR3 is TGTGCCAGTATCCACGAAGGGTCAGGGAGGACCTTGAACACTGAAGCTTTCTTT. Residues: CASIHEGSGRTLNTEAFF. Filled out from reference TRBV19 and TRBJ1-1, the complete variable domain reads DGGITQSPKYLFRKEGQNVTLSCEQNLNHDAMYWYRQDPGQGLRLIYYSQIVNDFQKGDIAEGYSVSREKKESFPLTVTSAQKNPTAFYLCASIHEGSGRTLNTEAFFGQGTRLTVV.

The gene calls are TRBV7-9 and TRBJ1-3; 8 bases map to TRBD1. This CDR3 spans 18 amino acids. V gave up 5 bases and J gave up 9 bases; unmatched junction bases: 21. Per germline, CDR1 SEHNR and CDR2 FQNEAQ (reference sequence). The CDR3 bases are TGTGCCAGCAGCCCTGGACAGGGACACATCCTCCTTGATGGCACCATATATTTT. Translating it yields CASSPGQGHILLDGTIYF.

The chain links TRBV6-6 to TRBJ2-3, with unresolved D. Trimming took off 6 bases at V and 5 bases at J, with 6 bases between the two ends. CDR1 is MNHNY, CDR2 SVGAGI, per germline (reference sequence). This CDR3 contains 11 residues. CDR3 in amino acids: CASRTGDTQYF. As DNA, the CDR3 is TGTGCCAGCAGGACGGGAGATACGCAGTATTTT.

The CDR3: CASGRGQGGYNEQFF. The CDR3 bases are TGTGCCAGCGGGAGAGGTCAGGGGGGATACAATGAGCAGTTCTTC. The chain recombines TRBV25-1 with TRBJ2-1; possibly TRBD1 for D (7 bases). The germline V gene has CDR1 MGHDK and CDR2 SYGVNS. The CDR3 runs 15 residues. V was clipped by 8 bases and J by 4 bases, with 18 bases between them. The whole variable domain, remainder taken from reference TRBV25-1 and TRBJ2-1, is EADIYQTPRYLVIGTGKKITLECSQTMGHDKMYWYQQDPGMELHLIHYSYGVNSTEKGDLSSESTVSRIRTEHFPLTLESARPSHTSQYLCASGRGQGGYNEQFFGPGTRLTVL.

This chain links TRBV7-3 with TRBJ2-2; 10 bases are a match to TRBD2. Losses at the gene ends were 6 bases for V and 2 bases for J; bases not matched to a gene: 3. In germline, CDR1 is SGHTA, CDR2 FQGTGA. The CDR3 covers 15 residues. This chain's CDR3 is CASRIAGGNTGELFF. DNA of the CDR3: TGTGCCAGCAGAATAGCGGGAGGAAACACCGGGGAGCTGTTTTTT.

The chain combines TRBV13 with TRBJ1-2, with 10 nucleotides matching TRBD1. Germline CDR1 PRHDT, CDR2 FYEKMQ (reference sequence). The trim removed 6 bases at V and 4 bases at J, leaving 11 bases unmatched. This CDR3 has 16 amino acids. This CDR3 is CASSYEPGQGTYGYTF. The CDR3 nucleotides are TGTGCCAGCAGTTATGAACCGGGACAGGGGACCTATGGCTACACCTTC.

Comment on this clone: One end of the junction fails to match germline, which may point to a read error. Written as DNA, the CDR3 is TGTGCCAGCAACTTAGTACGGACTAGCGGCCTCCCTGAGCAGTTCTTC. Residues: CASNLVRTSGLPEQFF. The chain carries TRBV7-9 and TRBJ2-1, with 10 bases fitting TRBD2. This CDR3 has 16 residues. CDR1 SEHNR and CDR2 FQNEAQ come from the germline V gene (reference sequence).

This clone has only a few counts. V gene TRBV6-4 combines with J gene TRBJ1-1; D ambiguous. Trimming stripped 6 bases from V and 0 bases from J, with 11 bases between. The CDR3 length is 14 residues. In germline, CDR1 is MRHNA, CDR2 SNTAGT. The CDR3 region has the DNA TGTGCCAGCAGCCCTACTTCCCTGAACACTGAAGCTTTCTTT. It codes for CASSPTSLNTEAFF.

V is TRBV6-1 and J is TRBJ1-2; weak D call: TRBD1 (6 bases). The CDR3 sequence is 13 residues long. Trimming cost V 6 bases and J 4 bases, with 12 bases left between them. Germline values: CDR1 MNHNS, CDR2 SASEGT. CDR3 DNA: TGTGCCAGCAGCGTACAGGGCCTCTATGGCTACACCTTC. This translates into CASSVQGLYGYTF.

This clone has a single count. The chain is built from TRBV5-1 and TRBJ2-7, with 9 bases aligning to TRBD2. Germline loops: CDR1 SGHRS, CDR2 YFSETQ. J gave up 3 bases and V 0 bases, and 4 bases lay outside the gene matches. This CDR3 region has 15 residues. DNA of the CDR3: TGCGCCAGCAGCTTGGTTAGCGGGGGCGTCTACGAGCAGTACTTC. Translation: CASSLVSGGVYEQYF.

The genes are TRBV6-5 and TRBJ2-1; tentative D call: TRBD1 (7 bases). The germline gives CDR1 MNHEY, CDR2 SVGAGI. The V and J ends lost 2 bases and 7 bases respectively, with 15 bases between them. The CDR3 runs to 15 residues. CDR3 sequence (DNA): TGTGCCAGCAGTTACCAAGGGGGCAGCGGGAATGAGCAGTTCTTC. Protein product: CASSYQGGSGNEQFF.

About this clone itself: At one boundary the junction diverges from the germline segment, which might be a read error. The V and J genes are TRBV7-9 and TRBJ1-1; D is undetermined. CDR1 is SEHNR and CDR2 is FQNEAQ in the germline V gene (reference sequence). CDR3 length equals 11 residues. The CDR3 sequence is CSSSIDNRAFF. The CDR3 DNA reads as TGTTCCAGCAGCATCGACAATAGGGCTTTCTTT.

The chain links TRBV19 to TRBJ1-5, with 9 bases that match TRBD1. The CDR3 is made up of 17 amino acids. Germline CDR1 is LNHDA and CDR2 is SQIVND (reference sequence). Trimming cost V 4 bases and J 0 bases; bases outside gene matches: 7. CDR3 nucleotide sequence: TGTGCCAGTAGTAGTCCGGGACAGGGAAATAGCAATCAGCCCCAGCATTTT. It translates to CASSSPGQGNSNQPQHF.

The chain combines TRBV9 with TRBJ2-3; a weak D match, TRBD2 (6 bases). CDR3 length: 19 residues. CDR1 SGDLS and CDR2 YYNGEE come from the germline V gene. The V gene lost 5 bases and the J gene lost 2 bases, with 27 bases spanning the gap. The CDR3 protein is CASRERDSQLQEFTDTQYF. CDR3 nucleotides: TGTGCCAGCAGGGAACGGGACTCACAACTCCAAGAATTCACAGATACGCAGTATTTT.